One T cell receptor (beta chain) is described in this entry. This clonotype was seen at least ten times. Its recognized antigen is unknown. Nothing much larger sits one base from this clone, and base qualities are not available. This specimen's time point label, interpreted: sample taken at primary tumor resection. Whole RNA extracted from tumor and nontumor lung tissue, or from cryopreserved PBMC samples, was used for TCR sequencing without cell sorting. Donors were around 69 patients with early-stage, untreated non-small cell lung cancer from the lung TRACERx cohort. Only patients for whom sufficient RNA was available from at least two tumor regions were selected for TCR sequencing. This record comes from a study of spatial heterogeneity in lung cancer (dated by TCRdb to the late 2010s). With regard to the full study: Beta-chain transcripts were consistently detected in greater numbers than alpha-chain transcripts, which likely reflects a higher abundance of beta-chain transcripts. In the raw uncorrected reads, each unique combination of TCR and UMI appeared more than ten times on average. In non-small cell lung cancer, the study made a quantitative comparison of TCR alpha and beta repertoires among multiple tumor regions, matched nontumor lung and blood. Nonsynonymous mutation counts, determined by whole-exome sequencing of tumor tissue, were related to TCR repertoire features. At surgery, 220 tumor regions, 61 to 75 matched nontumor lung samples and 50 to 60 PBMC samples were TCR-sequenced for both alpha and beta chains.

Results the study describes overall, beyond this receptor: Ubiquitous expanded tumor TCRs were detected in blood more often at tumor resection than at routine follow-up. Additional single-cell paired TCR alpha and beta sequencing was considered necessary to confirm, at a functional level, the hypothesis that regional TCRs recognize regional mutations.

Library construction relied on 5' RACE. The sample was run on a NextSeq 500. The TCR library protocol attached a unique molecular identifier to each TCR cDNA molecule to allow correction of PCR and sequencing errors. The study's processing was this. Decombinator tools were used for TCR identification, UMI-based error correction and CDR3 extraction. Expanded TCRs were defined as those above a frequency of 2 per 1,000, corresponding to the top 1% of the tumor frequency distribution. Each repertoire was subsampled 100 times to 5,000 TCRs, after which Renyi diversity was computed with the R vegan package. CDR3 similarity networks were built from amino acid triplet string-kernel similarity, with CDR3s being connected when pairwise similarity was above 0.82. In TCRdb, the public reads were trimmed at Q25 with fastp and aligned with MiXCR, with productive beta chains retained. Entries are consolidated by CDR3 protein sequence, retaining the most common genes and DNA. What appears here as the V and J calls and clone size reflects TCRdb's work, not the paper's. The sample yields around 40,000 distinct CDR3 sequences; approximately 6.3% were counted once. The ten largest make up about 9.9% of the sample.

Including the terminal cysteine and phenylalanine, the CDR3 comprises 13 residues. The entry retains the CDR3 DNA only, 39 bases that are in frame from base 1. From the germline V gene (reference sequence), CDR1 is DFQATT and CDR2 is SNEGSKA. V drops 1 base and J drops 1 base, leaving 6 bases in between. The rearrangement combines TRBV20-1 with TRBJ2-3, with an unclear D gene assignment. This sequence was found in a male donor with early-stage non-small cell lung cancer. Sequenced here: PBMCs, sampled at surgery. CDR3 region: CSARASGTDTQYF. In nucleotide form, the sequence is TGCAGTGCTAGAGCGTCTGGCACAGATACGCAGTATTTT.